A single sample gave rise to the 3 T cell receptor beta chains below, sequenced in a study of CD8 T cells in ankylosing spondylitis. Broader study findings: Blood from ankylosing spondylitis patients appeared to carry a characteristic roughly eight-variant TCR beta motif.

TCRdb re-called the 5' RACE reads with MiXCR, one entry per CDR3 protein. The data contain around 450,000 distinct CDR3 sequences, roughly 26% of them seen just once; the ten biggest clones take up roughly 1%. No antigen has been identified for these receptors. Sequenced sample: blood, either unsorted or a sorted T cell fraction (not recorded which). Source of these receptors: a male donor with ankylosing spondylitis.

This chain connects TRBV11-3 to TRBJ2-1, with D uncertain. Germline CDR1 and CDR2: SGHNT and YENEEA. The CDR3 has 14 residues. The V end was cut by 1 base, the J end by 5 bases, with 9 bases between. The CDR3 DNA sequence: TGTGCCAGCAGCTTAGGTGGGTTTAACAATGAGCAGTTCTTC. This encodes CASSLGGFNNEQFF. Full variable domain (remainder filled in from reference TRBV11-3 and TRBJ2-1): EAGVVQSPRYKIIEKKQPVAFWCNPISGHNTLYWYLQNLGQGPELLIRYENEEAVDDSQLPKDRFSAERLKGVDSTLKIQPAELGDSAVYLCASSLGGFNNEQFFGPGTRLTVL.

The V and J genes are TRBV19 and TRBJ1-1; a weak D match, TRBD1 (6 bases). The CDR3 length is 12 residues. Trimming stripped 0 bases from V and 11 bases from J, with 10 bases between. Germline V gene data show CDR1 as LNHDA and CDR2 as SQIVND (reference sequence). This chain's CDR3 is CASSIDDRRAFF. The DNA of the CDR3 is TGTGCCAGTAGTATAGACGACAGGAGGGCTTTCTTT.

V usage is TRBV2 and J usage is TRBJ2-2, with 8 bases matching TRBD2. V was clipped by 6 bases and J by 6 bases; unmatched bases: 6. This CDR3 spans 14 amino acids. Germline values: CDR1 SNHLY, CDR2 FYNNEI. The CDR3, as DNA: TGTGCCAGCAGCGGGGGGGGAGTACCCGGGGAGCTGTTTTTT. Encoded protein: CASSGGGVPGELFF.